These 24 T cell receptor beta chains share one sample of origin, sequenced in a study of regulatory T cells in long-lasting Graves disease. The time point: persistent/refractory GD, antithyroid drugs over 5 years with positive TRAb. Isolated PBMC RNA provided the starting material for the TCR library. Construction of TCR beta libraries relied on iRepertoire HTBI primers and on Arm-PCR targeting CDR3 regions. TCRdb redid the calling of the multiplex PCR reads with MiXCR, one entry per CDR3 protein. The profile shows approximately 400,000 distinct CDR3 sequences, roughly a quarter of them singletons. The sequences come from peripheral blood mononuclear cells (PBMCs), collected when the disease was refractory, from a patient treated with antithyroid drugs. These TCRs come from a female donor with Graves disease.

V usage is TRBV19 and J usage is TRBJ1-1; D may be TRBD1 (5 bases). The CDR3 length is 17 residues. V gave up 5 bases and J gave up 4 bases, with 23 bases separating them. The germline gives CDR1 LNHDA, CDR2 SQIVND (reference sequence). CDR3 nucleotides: TGTGCCAGTAGTCCCGGTTTGGCAGGGCTGAGGGCCACTGAAGCTTTCTTT. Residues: CASSPGLAGLRATEAFF.

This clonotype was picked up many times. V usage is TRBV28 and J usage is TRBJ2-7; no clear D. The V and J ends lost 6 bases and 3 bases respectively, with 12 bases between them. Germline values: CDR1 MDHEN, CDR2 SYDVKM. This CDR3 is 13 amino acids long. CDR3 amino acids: CASSPTGLYEQYF. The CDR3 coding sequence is TGTGCCAGCAGCCCGACTGGGCTCTACGAGCAGTACTTC.

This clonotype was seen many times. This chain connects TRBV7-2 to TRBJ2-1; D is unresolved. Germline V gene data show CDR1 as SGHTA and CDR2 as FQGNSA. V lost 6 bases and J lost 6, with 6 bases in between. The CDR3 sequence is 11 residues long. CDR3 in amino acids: CASSGGNEQFF. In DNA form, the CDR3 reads TGTGCCAGCAGTGGCGGCAATGAGCAGTTCTTC.

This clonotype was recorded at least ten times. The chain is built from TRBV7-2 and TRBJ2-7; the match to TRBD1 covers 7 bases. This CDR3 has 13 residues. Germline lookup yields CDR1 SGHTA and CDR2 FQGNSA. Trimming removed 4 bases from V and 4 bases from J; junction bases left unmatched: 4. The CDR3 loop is CASSYNRGYEQYF. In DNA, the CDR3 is TGTGCCAGCAGCTACAACAGGGGTTACGAGCAGTACTTC.

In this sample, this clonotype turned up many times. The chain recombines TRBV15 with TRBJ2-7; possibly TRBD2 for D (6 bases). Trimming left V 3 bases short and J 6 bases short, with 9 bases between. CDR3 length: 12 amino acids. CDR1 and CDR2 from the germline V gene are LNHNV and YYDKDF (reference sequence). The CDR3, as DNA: TGTGCCACCAGCAGTCAGGGAGGCGAGCAGTACTTC. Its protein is CATSSQGGEQYF.

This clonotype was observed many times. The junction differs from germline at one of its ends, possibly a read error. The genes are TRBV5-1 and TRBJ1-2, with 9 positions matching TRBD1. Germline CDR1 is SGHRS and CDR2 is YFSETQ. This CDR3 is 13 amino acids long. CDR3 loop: CASSLDRGYGYTF. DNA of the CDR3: TGTGCCAGCAGCTTGGACAGGGGCTATGGCTACACCTTC.

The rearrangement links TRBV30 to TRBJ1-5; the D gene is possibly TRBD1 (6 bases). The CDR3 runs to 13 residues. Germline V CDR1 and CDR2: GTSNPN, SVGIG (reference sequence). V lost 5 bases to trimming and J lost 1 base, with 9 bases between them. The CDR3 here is CAWGGQSNQPQHF. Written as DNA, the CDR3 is TGTGCCTGGGGAGGACAGAGCAATCAGCCCCAGCATTTT.

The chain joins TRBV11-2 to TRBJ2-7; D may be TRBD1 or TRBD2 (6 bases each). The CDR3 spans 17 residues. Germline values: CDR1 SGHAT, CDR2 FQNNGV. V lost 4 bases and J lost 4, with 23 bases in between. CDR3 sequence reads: CASSWGAISAGRYEQYF. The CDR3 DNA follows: TGTGCCAGCAGCTGGGGGGCGATTTCGGCGGGGAGGTACGAGCAGTACTTC.

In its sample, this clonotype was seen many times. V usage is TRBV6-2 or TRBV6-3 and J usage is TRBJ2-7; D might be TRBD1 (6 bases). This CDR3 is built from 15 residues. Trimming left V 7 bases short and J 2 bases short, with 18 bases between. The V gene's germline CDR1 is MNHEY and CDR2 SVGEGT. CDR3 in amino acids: CASIRPQGRTYEQYF. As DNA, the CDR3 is TGTGCCAGCATTCGGCCTCAGGGGAGAACCTACGAGCAGTACTTC.

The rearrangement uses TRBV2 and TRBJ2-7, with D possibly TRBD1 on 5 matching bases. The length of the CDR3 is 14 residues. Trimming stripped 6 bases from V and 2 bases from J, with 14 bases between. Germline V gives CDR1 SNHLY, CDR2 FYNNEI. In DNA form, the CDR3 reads TGTGCCAGCAGGCAAGGGGCAGGGCCCTACGAGCAGTACTTC. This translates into CASRQGAGPYEQYF.

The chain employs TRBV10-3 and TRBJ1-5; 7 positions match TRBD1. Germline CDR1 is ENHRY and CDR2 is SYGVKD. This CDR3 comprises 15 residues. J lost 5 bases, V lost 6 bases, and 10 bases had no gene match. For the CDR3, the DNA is TGTGCCATCAGCCGGGACAGTCCTCTTTATCAGCCCCAGCATTTT. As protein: CAISRDSPLYQPQHF.

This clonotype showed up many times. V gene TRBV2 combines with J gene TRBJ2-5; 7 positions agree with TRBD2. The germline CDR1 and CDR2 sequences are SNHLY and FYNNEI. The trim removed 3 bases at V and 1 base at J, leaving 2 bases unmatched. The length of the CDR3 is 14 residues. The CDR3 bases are TGTGCCAGCAGTGATCCGGGGGGCCAAGAGACCCAGTACTTC. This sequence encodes CASSDPGGQETQYF.

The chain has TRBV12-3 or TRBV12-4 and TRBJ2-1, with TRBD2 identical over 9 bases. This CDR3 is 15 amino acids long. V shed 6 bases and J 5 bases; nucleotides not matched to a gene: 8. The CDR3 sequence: CASRPGLARNNEQFF. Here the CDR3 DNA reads TGTGCCAGCAGACCAGGACTAGCGAGGAACAATGAGCAGTTCTTC.

DNA of the CDR3: TGTGCCAGCCTTAGCGGGAGGGCCTCGGGGGAGCAGTTCTTC. Translating gives CASLSGRASGEQFF. This sequence joins TRBV2 and TRBJ2-1; 11 positions agree with TRBD2. CDR3 length: 14 amino acids. CDR1 SNHLY and CDR2 FYNNEI come from the germline V gene. V lost 8 bases to trimming and J lost 10 bases; unmatched junction nucleotides: 10.

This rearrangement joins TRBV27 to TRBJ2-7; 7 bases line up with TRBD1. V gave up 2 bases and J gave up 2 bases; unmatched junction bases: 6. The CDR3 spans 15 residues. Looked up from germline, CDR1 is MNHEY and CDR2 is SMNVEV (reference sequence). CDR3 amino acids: CASSLTSQGPYEQYF. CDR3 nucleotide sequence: TGTGCCAGCAGTTTAACCTCACAGGGGCCCTACGAGCAGTACTTC.

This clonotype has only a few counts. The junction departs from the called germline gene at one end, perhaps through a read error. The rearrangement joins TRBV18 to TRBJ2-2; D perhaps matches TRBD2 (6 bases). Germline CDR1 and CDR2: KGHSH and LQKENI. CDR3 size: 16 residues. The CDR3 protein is CTSSPKWGGNTGELFF. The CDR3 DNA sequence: TGTACCAGCTCACCGAAGTGGGGAGGAAACACCGGGGAGCTGTTTTTT.

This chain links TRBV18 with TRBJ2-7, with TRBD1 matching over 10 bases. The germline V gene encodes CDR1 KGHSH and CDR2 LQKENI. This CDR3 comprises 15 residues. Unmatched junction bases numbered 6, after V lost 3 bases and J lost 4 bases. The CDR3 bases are TGTGCCAGCTCACCTACCGGGACAGGGGTTTACGAGCAGTACTTC. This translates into CASSPTGTGVYEQYF.

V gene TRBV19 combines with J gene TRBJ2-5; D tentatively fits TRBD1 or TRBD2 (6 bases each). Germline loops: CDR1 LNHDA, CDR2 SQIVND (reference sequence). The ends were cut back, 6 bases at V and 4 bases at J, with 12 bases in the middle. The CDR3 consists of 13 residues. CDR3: CASSRGTLETQYF. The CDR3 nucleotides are TGTGCCAGTAGCCGCGGGACACTAGAGACCCAGTACTTC.

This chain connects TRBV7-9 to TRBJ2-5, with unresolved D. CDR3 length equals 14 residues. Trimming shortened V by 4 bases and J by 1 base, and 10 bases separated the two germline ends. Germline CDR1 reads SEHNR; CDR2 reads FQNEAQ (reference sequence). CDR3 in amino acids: CASSSAILQETQYF. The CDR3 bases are TGTGCCAGCAGCTCAGCGATACTCCAAGAGACCCAGTACTTC.

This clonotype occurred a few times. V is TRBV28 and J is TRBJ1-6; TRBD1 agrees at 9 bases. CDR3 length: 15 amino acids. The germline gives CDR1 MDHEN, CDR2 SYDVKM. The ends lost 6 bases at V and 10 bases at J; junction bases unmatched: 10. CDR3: CASSFQQGAKSPLHF. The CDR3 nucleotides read TGTGCCAGCAGCTTTCAACAGGGGGCTAAGTCACCCCTCCACTTT. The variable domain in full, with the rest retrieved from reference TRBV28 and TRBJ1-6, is DVKVTQSSRYLVKRTGEKVFLECVQDMDHENMFWYRQDPGLGLRLIYFSYDVKMKEKGDIPEGYSVSREKKERFSLILESASTNQTSMYLCASSFQQGAKSPLHFGNGTRLTVT.

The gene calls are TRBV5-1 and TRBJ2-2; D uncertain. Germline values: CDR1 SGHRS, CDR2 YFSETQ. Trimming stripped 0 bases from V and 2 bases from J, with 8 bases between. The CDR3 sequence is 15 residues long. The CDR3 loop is CASSLAAINTGELFF. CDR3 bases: TGCGCCAGCAGCTTGGCCGCCATTAACACCGGGGAGCTGTTTTTT.

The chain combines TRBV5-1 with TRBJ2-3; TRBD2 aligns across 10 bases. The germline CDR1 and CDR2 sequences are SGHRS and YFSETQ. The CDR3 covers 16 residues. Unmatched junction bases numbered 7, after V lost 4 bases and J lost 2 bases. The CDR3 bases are TGCGCCAGCAGCCCCGGGACTAGCGTAATCACAGATACGCAGTATTTT. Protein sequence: CASSPGTSVITDTQYF.

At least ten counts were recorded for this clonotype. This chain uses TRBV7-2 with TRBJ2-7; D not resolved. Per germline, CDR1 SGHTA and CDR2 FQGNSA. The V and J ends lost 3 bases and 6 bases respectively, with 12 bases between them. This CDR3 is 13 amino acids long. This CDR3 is CASSFQKGFEQYF. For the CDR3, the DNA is TGTGCCAGCAGCTTCCAGAAAGGGTTCGAGCAGTACTTC.

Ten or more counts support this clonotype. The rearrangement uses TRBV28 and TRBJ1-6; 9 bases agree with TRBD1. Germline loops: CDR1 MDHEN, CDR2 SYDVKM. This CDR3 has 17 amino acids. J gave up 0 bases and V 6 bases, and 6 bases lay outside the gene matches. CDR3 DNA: TGTGCCAGCAGCCTGGGACAGGGTGGCTCCTATAATTCACCCCTCCACTTT. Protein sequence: CASSLGQGGSYNSPLHF.